The source of this T cell receptor beta chain is a study of T cells in lung cancer brain metastases (dated by TCRdb to the late 2010s). Context from the whole study: Of the approximately 20 patients, about 17 had a history of tobacco use, with a median of 40 pack-years. About 90% of the 20 patients received no interval therapy between primary and metastasis resection. A median interval of about 340 days was observed between acquisition of the primary and brain metastasis specimens. The study compared TCR beta CDR3 repertoires between fully resected primary non-small cell lung cancers and paired brain metastases. The cohort comprised around 20 patients contributing about 40 specimens, one primary lung lesion and one brain metastasis each. Patients had a median age at first diagnosis of approximately 52 years, with about nine males and roughly 11 females. Primary and metastatic specimens both had an average DNA integrity number of around 4, with no significant difference between the two sites. Results and caveats for the whole study, not just this receptor: Significantly fewer unique productive clones were found in brain metastases than in paired primaries (median around 1,400 versus 4,600). A significantly larger repertoire fraction was made up by the ten most abundant clones in brain metastases than in primaries, which was suggestive of clonal expansion. It was not possible to control for the effects of preoperative corticosteroids on T cell infiltration in brain metastases. Most clones were specific to a single lesion, and overlap between paired lesions was limited (mean Morisita index roughly 0.25). DNA fragmentation in the FFPE samples may have kept the complete infiltrating T cell repertoire from being retrieved.

Each sample received between 2.24 and 4.92 ug of genomic DNA as input, and paired samples received equal DNA input. TCR beta libraries were constructed in two PCR steps with the immunoSEQ hsTCRbeta Kit, which uses multiplexed V and J gene primers. The pooled libraries, together with positive and negative controls, were sequenced on an Illumina MiSeq running a 100-cycle paired-end protocol. Turning to the authors' computational methods: Raw data were processed by the immunoSEQ vendor into normalized, annotated TCR beta repertoire reports. Richness was counted as unique clones by nucleotide sequence, and total richness was extrapolated with the iChao1 and Efron-Thisted estimators. Pielou's evenness, Simpson's index, top-ten clone proportional abundance, and Morisita overlap index were used to characterize and compare paired lesions. The clones in this table, taken by TCRdb from immuneACCESS, are in-frame only. Not every clone is retained; where verified, under half of the shortfall comes from an unresolved V gene, and the cause of the rest is unknown. V, J and clone size derive from that table, while D and trimming were established from the DNA sequence. Across this sample there are about 2,900 clones, with 65% to 90% seen only once. 6% to 8.5% of the sample rests with the top ten.

Patients had resection for either synchronous oligometastatic disease or delayed recurrence of a solitary brain metastasis. To avoid including cancers other than NSCLC, any patient with a history of multiple malignancies was excluded. Tumor areas were macrodissected from a few deparaffinized approximately 11 um unstained sections under guidance from marked H&E slides. All specimens were fixed in formalin and embedded in paraffin (FFPE). Genomic DNA was extracted using the AllPrep DNA/RNA FFPE Kit. For this clone: Which antigen it targets is not known. The input lacks base qualities; no much larger clone sits a single base away.

This receptor was obtained from a woman between 55 and 75 years old with non-small cell lung cancer. The sample taken for sequencing was tumor tissue from the primary lung tumor. The cell subset or site label, as the study defines it: primary lung cancer lesion.

The DNA is TGTGCCAGCAGTTACGCGCGAACCACCGGGGAGCTGTTTTTT. This codes for CASSYARTTGELFF. Rearrangement joined TRBV6-6 to TRBJ2-2, with no confident D gene call. Cut back by 2 bases and 4 bases, the V and J ends lie 8 bases apart. Taken from cysteine to phenylalanine, the CDR3 has 14 residues. The sequence is cut down to CDR3 DNA, 42 bases in frame from base 1. The germline V gene (reference sequence) specifies MNHNY as CDR1 and SVGAGI as CDR2.